This T cell receptor (beta chain) stems from a study of blood T cell repertoires in COVID-19. Study overall: Sources were T cells, B-cell-depleted T cells, or PBMCs; the material itself was cDNA or gDNA.

Study processing details: Nucleated cell counts were estimated from reference gene primer amplification. Assay used: immunoSEQ multiplex PCR; TCRdb lists only in-frame clones, some missing. V, J and clone size derive from that table, while D and trimming were established from the DNA sequence. The profile shows about 300,000 clones, roughly nine tenths of them singletons. Before they entered the study, exposed participants had met a COVID-19 case within 2 weeks. Germline CDR1 reads SGHAT; CDR2 reads FQNNGV. Trimming pared 8 bases from V and 0 bases from J, leaving 14 bases between. This CDR3 spans 14 amino acids.

The chain joins TRBV11-2 to TRBJ2-7, with TRBD2 as a possible D gene (5 bases). This TCR came from a woman aged 45-65 years who had been exposed to COVID-19. Input material: PBMCs or T cells enriched from blood (not recorded which). The CDR3 DNA follows: TGTGCCAGCTCGATTGAGCGGAACTCCTACGAGCAGTACTTC. Protein product: CASSIERNSYEQYF.